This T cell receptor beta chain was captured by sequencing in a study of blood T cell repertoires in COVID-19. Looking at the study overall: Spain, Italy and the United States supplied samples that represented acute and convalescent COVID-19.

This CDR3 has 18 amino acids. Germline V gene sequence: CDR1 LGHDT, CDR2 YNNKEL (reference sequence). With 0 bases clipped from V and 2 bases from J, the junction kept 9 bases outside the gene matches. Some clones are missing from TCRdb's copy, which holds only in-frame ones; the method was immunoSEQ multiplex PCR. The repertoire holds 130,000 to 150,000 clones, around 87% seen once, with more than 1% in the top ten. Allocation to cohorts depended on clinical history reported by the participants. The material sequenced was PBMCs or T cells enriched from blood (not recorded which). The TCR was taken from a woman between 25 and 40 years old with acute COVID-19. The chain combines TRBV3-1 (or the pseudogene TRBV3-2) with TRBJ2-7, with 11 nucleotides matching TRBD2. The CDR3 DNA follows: TGTGCCAGCAGCCAAGATCCCGATACTAGCGGGGGACCCTACGAGCAGTACTTC. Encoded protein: CASSQDPDTSGGPYEQYF.